The sequence of this TCR beta chain was determined in a study of blood T cell repertoires in COVID-19. For the study at large: Samples representing acute and convalescent COVID-19 were sourced from the United States, Italy and Spain.

The germline V gene has CDR1 SGHNT and CDR2 YYREEE (reference sequence). The CDR3 has 14 amino acids. Trimming left V 2 bases short and J 3 bases short, with 12 bases between. Libraries were prepared by immunoSEQ multiplex PCR; TCRdb keeps only in-frame clonotypes and omits some of them. The table includes about 410,000 clones, about 91% detected once. This TCR was sampled from a woman in her forties with COVID-19, enrolled during active disease. The source material was peripheral blood. The chain combines TRBV5-4 with TRBJ2-7, with a tentative D call TRBD2 (6 bases). The CDR3 DNA reads as TGTGCCAGCAGCTTACCGGGGGATAACTACGAGCAGTACTTC. Translation: CASSLPGDNYEQYF.